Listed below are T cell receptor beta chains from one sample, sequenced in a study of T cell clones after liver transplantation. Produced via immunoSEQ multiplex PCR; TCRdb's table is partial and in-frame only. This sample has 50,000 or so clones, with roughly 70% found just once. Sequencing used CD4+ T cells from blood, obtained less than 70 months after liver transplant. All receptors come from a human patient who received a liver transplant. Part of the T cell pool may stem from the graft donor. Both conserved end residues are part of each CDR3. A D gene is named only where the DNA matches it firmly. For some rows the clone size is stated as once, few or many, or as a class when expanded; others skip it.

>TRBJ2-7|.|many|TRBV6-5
CASSWGRDTYEQYF
TGTGCCAGCAGTTGGGGACGGGATACCTACGAGCAGTACTTC
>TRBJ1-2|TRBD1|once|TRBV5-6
CAFSTGANYGYTF
TGTGCCTTCTCGACAGGGGCTAACTATGGCTACACCTTC
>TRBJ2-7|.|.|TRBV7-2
CASSLGLRNYEQYF
TGTGCCAGCAGCTTAGGACTGAGGAACTACGAGCAGTACTTC
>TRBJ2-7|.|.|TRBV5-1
CASSLEGGVYEQYF
TGCGCCAGCAGCTTGGAGGGAGGAGTGTACGAGCAGTACTTC
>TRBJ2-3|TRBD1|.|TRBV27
CASSVGQSTDTQYF
TGTGCCAGCAGCGTGGGACAGAGCACAGATACGCAGTATTTT
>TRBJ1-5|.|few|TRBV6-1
CASSASTGLRSQPQHF
TGTGCCAGCAGTGCCTCTACAGGGTTGAGAAGTCAGCCCCAGCATTTT
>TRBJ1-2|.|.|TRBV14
CASSQIIGQSGYTF
TGTGCCAGCAGCCAAATAATAGGACAAAGTGGCTACACCTTC
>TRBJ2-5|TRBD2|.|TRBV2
CASTHEGGFKETQYF
TGTGCCAGTACCCATGAGGGAGGGTTCAAAGAGACCCAGTACTTC
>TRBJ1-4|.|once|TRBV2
CASRWEKLFF
TGTGCCAGCAGGTGGGAAAAACTGTTTTTT
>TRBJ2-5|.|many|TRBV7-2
CASSTRTGETQYF
TGTGCCAGCAGCACGCGGACGGGGGAGACCCAGTACTTC
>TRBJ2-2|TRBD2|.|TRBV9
CASSVGSGAYTGELFF
TGTGCCAGCAGCGTAGGGAGCGGGGCTTACACCGGGGAGCTGTTTTTT
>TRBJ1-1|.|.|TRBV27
CASSSPMMNTEAFF
TGTGCCAGCAGTTCCCCGATGATGAACACTGAAGCTTTCTTT
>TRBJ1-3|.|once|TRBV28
CASSFQGPGNTIYF
TGTGCCAGCAGTTTCCAGGGCCCTGGAAACACCATATATTTT
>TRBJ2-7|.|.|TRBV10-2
CASSETDEQYF
TGCGCCAGCAGTGAAACTGACGAGCAGTACTTC
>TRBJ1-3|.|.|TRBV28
CTTNGGVFSGNTIYF
TGTACCACAAACGGGGGGGTTTTCTCTGGAAACACCATATATTTT
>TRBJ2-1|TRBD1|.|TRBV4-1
CASSQDWTGYNEQFF
TGCGCCAGCAGCCAAGACTGGACAGGTTACAATGAGCAGTTCTTC
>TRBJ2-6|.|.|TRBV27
CASRTLSSGANVLTF
TGTGCCAGCAGGACTCTTAGCTCTGGGGCCAACGTCCTGACTTTC
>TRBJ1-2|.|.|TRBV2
CASSEKGYGYTF
TGTGCCAGCAGTGAAAAGGGATATGGCTACACCTTC
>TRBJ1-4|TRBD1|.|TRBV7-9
CASSSGTGTNEKLFF
TGTGCCAGCAGCTCAGGGACAGGGACGAATGAAAAACTGTTTTTT
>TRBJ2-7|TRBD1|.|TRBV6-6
CASSWDRGLYEQYF
TGTGCCAGCTCATGGGACAGGGGGCTCTACGAGCAGTACTTC
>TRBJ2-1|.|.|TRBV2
CASRDKGRYEQFF
TGTGCCAGCCGGGACAAGGGGCGGTATGAGCAGTTCTTC
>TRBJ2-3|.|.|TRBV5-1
CASSFRDATPDTQYF
TGCGCCAGCAGCTTCCGGGACGCGACCCCAGATACGCAGTATTTT
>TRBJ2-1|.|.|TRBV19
CASKAELYNEQFF
TGTGCCTCGAAAGCAGAGCTTTACAATGAGCAGTTCTTC
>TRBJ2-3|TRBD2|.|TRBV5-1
CASSLEGGGTDTQYF
TGCGCCAGCAGCTTGGAAGGCGGGGGGACAGATACGCAGTATTTT
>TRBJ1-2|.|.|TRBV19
CASSTRGISGYTF
TGTGCCAGTAGTACGCGGGGAATTAGTGGCTACACCTTC
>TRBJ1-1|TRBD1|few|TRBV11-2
CASSLRTGNPEAFF
TGTGCCAGCAGCTTGAGGACAGGGAACCCTGAAGCTTTCTTT
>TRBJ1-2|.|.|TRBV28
CASKQGANYGYTF
TGTGCCAGCAAACAGGGAGCTAACTATGGCTACACCTTC
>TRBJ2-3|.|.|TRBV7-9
CASSHEYDGAQYF
TGTGCCAGCAGCCACGAGTATGACGGTGCGCAGTATTTT
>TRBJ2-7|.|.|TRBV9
CASSVAPDGDRNGEQYF
TGTGCCAGCAGCGTAGCGCCGGACGGGGACCGTAACGGCGAGCAGTACTTC
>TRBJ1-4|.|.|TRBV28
CASSSPQASATNEKLFF
TGTGCCAGCAGTTCCCCCCAGGCCTCTGCAACTAATGAAAAACTGTTTTTT
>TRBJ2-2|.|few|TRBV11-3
CASSRARTAGELFF
TGTGCCAGCAGCCGTGCACGAACCGCCGGGGAGCTGTTTTTT
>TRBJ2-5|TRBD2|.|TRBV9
CASSSRLAGGSETQYF
TGTGCCAGCAGCTCTCGACTAGCGGGGGGGTCAGAGACCCAGTACTTC
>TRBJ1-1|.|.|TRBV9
CASSARSGTQGLNTEAFF
TGTGCCAGCAGCGCCCGCTCCGGGACCCAGGGCCTGAACACTGAAGCTTTCTTT
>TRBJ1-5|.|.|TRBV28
CASSFHPQPQHF
TGTGCCAGCAGTTTTCACCCTCAGCCCCAGCATTTT
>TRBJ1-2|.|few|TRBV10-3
CAISRILDNRGYTF
TGTGCCATCAGTCGAATTCTGGACAACCGGGGCTACACCTTC
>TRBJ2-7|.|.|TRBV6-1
CATKGTLSSYEQYF
TGTGCCACCAAGGGGACCTTAAGCTCCTACGAGCAGTACTTC